Following are 10 T cell receptor beta chains from one sample sequenced in a study of cytomegalovirus exposure and HLA in healthy donors. The PCR contained 60 Vbeta and 13 Jbeta primers. Sequencing used immunoSEQ multiplex PCR; TCRdb keeps in-frame clones, though not all of them. Of over 150,000 clones in the sample, roughly 79% were seen once. Input material: PBMCs. The receptor set was obtained from a woman between 45 and 60 years old in good health and CMV-seronegative.

In its sample, this clone was seen a few times. CDR3 region: CASRNRENNEKLFF. The DNA for the CDR3 is TGTGCCAGCAGAAACAGGGAAAACAATGAAAAACTGTTTTTT. The rearrangement links TRBV6-1 to TRBJ1-4; D might be TRBD1 (6 bases). The CDR3 totals 14 residues. V lost 6 bases to trimming and J lost 5 bases, with 13 bases between them. The germline CDR1 and CDR2 sequences are MNHNS and SASEGT.

The V and J genes are TRBV29-1 and TRBJ1-2; perhaps TRBD1 as D (5 bases). V dropped 5 bases and J dropped 2 bases, with 15 bases sitting between them. Looked up from germline, CDR1 is SQVTM and CDR2 is ANQGSEA. The CDR3 runs to 14 residues. CDR3 bases: TGCAGCGTTCTCACCGACAGAGCCAACTATGGCTACACCTTC. It translates to CSVLTDRANYGYTF. The full variable domain, completed using reference TRBV29-1 and TRBJ1-2, is SAVISQKPSRDICQRGTSLTIQCQVDSQVTMMFWYRQQPGQSLTLIATANQGSEATYESGFVIDKFPISRPNLTFSTLTVSNMSPEDSSIYLCSVLTDRANYGYTFGSGTRLTVV.

CDR3 DNA: TGTGCCAGTAGCCCCGGGCCAATTGGGGGGGAGCAGTACTTC. This gives the protein CASSPGPIGGEQYF. This sequence joins TRBV19 and TRBJ2-7; TRBD2 is a possible D gene (6 bases). The CDR3 sequence is 14 residues long. Trimming took 6 bases from V and 7 from J, leaving 19 bases between them. Germline CDR1 LNHDA, CDR2 SQIVND (reference sequence).

The chain is built from TRBV7-2 and TRBJ2-7; tentatively, D is TRBD2 (5 bases). The germline V and J ends were trimmed by 1 base and 6 bases, with 10 bases remaining between them. The CDR3 is made up of 13 amino acids. Looked up from germline, CDR1 is SGHTA and CDR2 is FQGNSA. CDR3 nucleotide sequence: TGTGCCAGCAGCTTAGTTGGCGGGCCCGAGCAGTACTTC. Amino acids: CASSLVGGPEQYF.

The rearrangement uses TRBV16 and TRBJ2-2, with D maybe TRBD1 (5 bases). The CDR3 runs to 14 residues. V was pared by 4 bases and J by 1 base, with 7 bases between. Germline assignment: CDR1 KGHSY and CDR2 FQNENV. The CDR3 DNA sequence: TGTGCCAGCAGCCTCGACAGGAACACCGGGGAGCTGTTTTTT. The encoded protein is CASSLDRNTGELFF.

The CDR3 region is CASSLDRTSTDTQYF. Written as DNA, the CDR3 is TGTGCCAGCAGCTTAGACCGGACTAGCACAGATACGCAGTATTTT. The gene calls are TRBV7-9 and TRBJ2-3; possibly TRBD2 for D (5 bases). V lost 1 base and J 0 bases, leaving 8 bases between the germline ends. The germline V gene encodes CDR1 SEHNR and CDR2 FQNEAQ (reference sequence). The CDR3 sequence is 15 residues long.

V is TRBV4-3 and J is TRBJ1-2; tentatively, D is TRBD1 (6 bases). The germline V gene has CDR1 LGHNA and CDR2 YSLEER. V shed 1 base and J shed 1 base, with 10 bases lying between them. The CDR3 has 15 residues. Written as DNA, the CDR3 is TGCGCCAGCAGCCAAGGGACAGTGGGTAACTATGGCTACACCTTC. Residues: CASSQGTVGNYGYTF.

The rearrangement uses TRBV19 and TRBJ1-1, with D perhaps TRBD1 (6 bases). V was trimmed by 5 bases and J by 1 base, leaving 8 bases between them. The CDR3 sequence is 13 residues long. CDR1 and CDR2 (germline): LNHDA, SQIVND (reference sequence). The CDR3 loop reads CASSGQTNTEAFF. The CDR3 DNA reads TGTGCCAGTAGTGGACAGACGAACACTGAAGCTTTCTTT.

The genes are TRBV9 and TRBJ1-1; D is unresolved. V was clipped by 1 base and J by 5 bases, with 9 bases between them. The V gene's germline CDR1 is SGDLS and CDR2 YYNGEE. The CDR3 is made up of 13 amino acids. The CDR3 nucleotides read TGTGCCAGCAGCGTACGGGAGAGGACTGAAGCTTTCTTT. Residues: CASSVRERTEAFF.

The gene calls are TRBV5-1 and TRBJ1-2; D might be TRBD1 (6 bases). This CDR3 has 13 amino acids. Trimming left V 2 bases short and J 8 bases short, with 13 bases between. CDR1 SGHRS and CDR2 YFSETQ come from the germline V gene. CDR3 sequence reads: CASSFGGAGGYTF. As DNA, the CDR3 is TGCGCCAGCAGCTTCGGGGGGGCTGGGGGCTACACCTTC.